The 28 T cell receptor beta chains given below trace back to one sample, sequenced in a study of blood T cell repertoires in COVID-19. The assay was immunoSEQ multiplex PCR, and TCRdb's table has in-frame clones only and misses some. The table shows 200,000 to 300,000 clones, with more than 75% occurring only once. The sequenced sample consisted of PBMCs or T cells enriched from blood (not recorded which). All receptors derive from a woman between 45 and 65 years old who had recovered from COVID-19.

The rearrangement joins TRBV11-3 to TRBJ2-7; TRBD1 matches 10 bases. The J segment lost 7 bases and the V segment lost 4 bases, leaving 4 bases of the junction unmatched. CDR1 and CDR2 (germline): SGHNT, YENEEA. This CDR3 has 13 residues. In DNA, the CDR3 is TGTGCCAGCAGCTCGACAGGGGGCGCGGAGCAGTACTTC. It is translated as CASSSTGGAEQYF.

The gene calls are TRBV11-2 and TRBJ2-1; TRBD2 matches at 11 bases. This CDR3 contains 15 residues. The V and J ends lost 6 bases and 7 bases, in that order; junction bases with no gene match: 8. CDR1 is SGHAT, CDR2 FQNNGV, per germline. The CDR3 DNA reads TGTGCCAGCAGGTCCGGGACTAGCGGATGGAATGAGCAGTTCTTC. Translated, it gives CASRSGTSGWNEQFF.

This chain links TRBV5-1 with TRBJ2-1, with a possible D match to TRBD1 (5 bases). V shed 0 bases and J shed 4 bases, with 8 bases lying between them. This CDR3 has 14 amino acids. The germline CDR1 and CDR2 sequences are SGHRS and YFSETQ. Written as DNA, the CDR3 is TGCGCCAGCAGCTTGGAAACAGGTTACAATGAGCAGTTCTTC. Translating it yields CASSLETGYNEQFF.

This chain links TRBV6-5 with TRBJ1-5, with D possibly TRBD1 on 6 matching bases. Germline CDR1 reads MNHEY; CDR2 reads SVGAGI. V shed 8 bases and J shed 6 bases, with 20 bases lying between them. There are 15 residues in the CDR3. CDR3 coding DNA: TGTGCCAGCGCACCACAGGGAGCCTTGGGTCAGCCCCAGCATTTT. Its protein product is CASAPQGALGQPQHF.

The sample holds a few counts of this clone. This chain uses TRBV25-1 with TRBJ2-2, with TRBD1 matching over 7 bases. Germline CDR1 and CDR2: MGHDK and SYGVNS. CDR3 size: 15 residues. With 5 bases clipped from V and 2 bases from J, the junction kept 5 bases outside the gene matches. The CDR3 DNA is TGTGCCAGCAGTCCCCAAGGGGGCAACACCGGGGAGCTGTTTTTT. Translating it yields CASSPQGGNTGELFF.

The rearrangement uses TRBV29-1 and TRBJ1-4, with a weak D call TRBD1 (5 bases). CDR1 is SQVTM and CDR2 is ANQGSEA in the germline V gene. The CDR3 runs to 13 residues. Trimming removed 6 bases from V and 7 bases from J, with 15 bases in between. CDR3 in DNA: TGCAGCGTCCAGGGAGGGTCGCGTGAAAAACTGTTTTTT. The encoded protein is CSVQGGSREKLFF. Combining the CDR3 with reference TRBV29-1 and TRBJ1-4 gives the whole variable domain SAVISQKPSRDICQRGTSLTIQCQVDSQVTMMFWYRQQPGQSLTLIATANQGSEATYESGFVIDKFPISRPNLTFSTLTVSNMSPEDSSIYLCSVQGGSREKLFFGSGTQLSVL.

In nucleotides, the CDR3 is TGTGCCACCAGCAATGTAGCGGGAGCCCTCGAGACCCAGTACTTC. It codes for CATSNVAGALETQYF. The chain has TRBV15 and TRBJ2-5; TRBD2 aligns across 9 bases. Looked up from germline, CDR1 is LNHNV and CDR2 is YYDKDF (reference sequence). V dropped 4 bases and J dropped 5; count of bases not matched to a gene: 8. The CDR3 runs 15 residues.

The genes are TRBV7-6 and TRBJ2-7; D unclear. Germline V CDR1 and CDR2: SGHVS, FNYEAQ. V dropped 1 base and J dropped 6 bases, with 10 bases sitting between them. The CDR3 is made up of 13 amino acids. The CDR3 loop reads CASSLVLDGEQYF. CDR3 sequence (DNA): TGTGCCAGCAGCTTAGTTCTAGATGGCGAGCAGTACTTC.

V usage is TRBV2 and J usage is TRBJ1-2; possibly TRBD1 for D (6 bases). The length of the CDR3 is 14 residues. Trimming took off 7 bases at V and 3 bases at J, with 15 bases between the two ends. Per the germline V gene, CDR1 is SNHLY and CDR2 is FYNNEI. DNA of the CDR3: TGTGCCAGCAAGGGGACACTTAACTACTATGGCTACACCTTC. Translation gives CASKGTLNYYGYTF.

This clone showed up just a few times. The chain combines TRBV11-3 with TRBJ2-1, with D possibly TRBD2 on 6 matching bases. Trimming cost V 1 base and J 8 bases, with 18 bases left between them. CDR1 and CDR2 from the germline V gene are SGHNT and YENEEA. The CDR3 consists of 16 residues. This chain's CDR3 is CASSLGLREARDEQFF. The CDR3 nucleotides read TGTGCCAGCAGCTTAGGTCTCAGGGAGGCAAGGGATGAGCAGTTCTTC.

The chain employs TRBV5-1 and TRBJ1-1, with D possibly matching TRBD1 (5 bases). Germline lookup yields CDR1 SGHRS and CDR2 YFSETQ. CDR3 size: 14 residues. The germline V and J ends were trimmed by 0 bases and 10 bases, with 16 bases remaining between them. CDR3 nucleotides: TGCGCCAGCAGCTTGGAGGTTGGGTGGAGGGGAGCTTTCTTT. This codes for CASSLEVGWRGAFF.

V is TRBV7-8 and J is TRBJ2-5, with 7 bases lining up with TRBD2. The J segment lost 1 base and the V segment lost 4 bases, leaving 12 bases of the junction unmatched. Germline V gives CDR1 SGHVS, CDR2 FQNEAQ. The CDR3 has 17 amino acids. In DNA form, the CDR3 reads TGTGCCAGCAGCTCCCTCATAGCGGGCCTGATCCAAGAGACCCAGTACTTC. It codes for CASSSLIAGLIQETQYF.

The chain recombines TRBV10-3 with TRBJ2-7, with TRBD1 matching 10 bases. Germline assignment: CDR1 ENHRY and CDR2 SYGVKD. This CDR3 has 14 amino acids. The trim removed 4 bases at V and 2 bases at J, leaving 2 bases unmatched. The CDR3, as DNA: TGTGCCATCAGTGGAGGACAGGGGGCCTACGAGCAGTACTTC. It yields the protein CAISGGQGAYEQYF.

The chain recombines TRBV15 with TRBJ2-1, with 7 nucleotides matching TRBD1. The V gene's germline CDR1 is LNHNV and CDR2 YYDKDF (reference sequence). With 4 bases clipped from V and 10 bases from J, the junction kept 13 bases outside the gene matches. The CDR3 covers 15 residues. The CDR3 sequence: CATSTAGQVTREQFF. The CDR3 DNA follows: TGTGCCACCAGCACAGCAGGACAGGTAACGAGGGAGCAGTTCTTC.

In DNA form, the CDR3 reads TGTGCCAGCAGCGTAGCTGGGCGGGAGTACTTCGACGAGCAGTACTTC. This gives the protein CASSVAGREYFDEQYF. This chain joins TRBV9 and TRBJ2-7; 7 bases are shared with TRBD2. Trimming removed 0 bases from V and 5 bases from J; junction bases left unmatched: 11. Per the germline V gene, CDR1 is SGDLS and CDR2 is YYNGEE. The CDR3 totals 16 residues.

This chain joins TRBV10-3 and TRBJ2-5; 11 bases are shared with TRBD2. The CDR3 sequence is 15 residues long. From germline, CDR1 is ENHRY and CDR2 SYGVKD. With 5 bases clipped from V and 3 bases from J, the junction kept 5 bases outside the gene matches. CDR3 nucleotides: TGTGCCATCAGTCGGACTAGCGGGTCGGAAGAGACCCAGTACTTC. Residues: CAISRTSGSEETQYF.

The rearrangement links TRBV5-4 to TRBJ1-4, with 10 bases that match TRBD1. Germline V CDR1 and CDR2: SGHNT, YYREEE (reference sequence). This CDR3 has 15 residues. J lost 6 bases, V lost 4 bases, and 6 bases had no gene match. The CDR3 bases are TGTGCCAGCAGCCCCGGACAGGGGGTCTATGAAAAACTGTTTTTT. Protein product: CASSPGQGVYEKLFF.

V is TRBV19 and J is TRBJ1-2; D remains ambiguous. From germline, CDR1 is LNHDA and CDR2 SQIVND (reference sequence). The CDR3 covers 14 residues. V gave up 3 bases and J gave up 1 base, with 9 bases separating them. CDR3 sequence (DNA): TGTGCCAGTAGTATCCGTGGAGATAACTATGGCTACACCTTC. It yields the protein CASSIRGDNYGYTF.

This clone appeared once. The chain uses TRBV11-3 and TRBJ1-6; perhaps TRBD1 as D (6 bases). Germline lookup yields CDR1 SGHNT and CDR2 YENEEA. V was trimmed by 1 base and J by 3 bases, leaving 13 bases between them. The CDR3 covers 17 residues. CDR3 nucleotides: TGTGCCAGCAGCTTAGGGGACACACTAATCTATAATTCACCCCTCCACTTT. Translating it yields CASSLGDTLIYNSPLHF.

The gene calls are TRBV19 and TRBJ1-6, with D perhaps TRBD1 (6 bases). V was clipped by 7 bases and J by 3 bases, with 13 bases between them. The CDR3 extends over 15 amino acids. CDR1 is LNHDA and CDR2 is SQIVND in the germline V gene (reference sequence). The CDR3 protein is CASNRGASYNSPLHF. As DNA, the CDR3 is TGTGCCAGTAATCGGGGGGCGAGCTATAATTCACCCCTCCACTTT.

The chain recombines TRBV7-2 with TRBJ2-1, with TRBD2 matching over 8 bases. Germline assignment: CDR1 SGHTA and CDR2 FQGNSA. V lost 1 base and J lost 9; bases outside the gene matches: 5. The CDR3 totals 14 residues. For the CDR3, the DNA is TGTGCCAGCAGCTTAGGACTAGCGACGGGTGAGCAGTTCTTC. Residues: CASSLGLATGEQFF.

The chain couples TRBV11-2 to TRBJ2-3, with a weak D call TRBD2 (5 bases). Germline loops: CDR1 SGHAT, CDR2 FQNNGV. The CDR3 covers 15 residues. V dropped 5 bases and J dropped 5 bases, with 17 bases sitting between them. CDR3 loop: CASSGGASKGDTQYF. The CDR3 bases are TGTGCCAGCAGCGGTGGAGCTAGCAAAGGAGATACGCAGTATTTT.

This clone was detected once. The gene calls are TRBV6-1 and TRBJ1-5; 11 bases are a match to TRBD1. Looked up from germline, CDR1 is MNHNS and CDR2 is SASEGT. The CDR3 totals 17 residues. V shed 4 bases and J 7 bases; nucleotides not matched to a gene: 12. CDR3 bases: TGTGCCAGCAGTGCCGCCCTGGACAGGGGGCCGGGGCAGCCCCAGCATTTT. Protein: CASSAALDRGPGQPQHF.

V usage is TRBV5-1 and J usage is TRBJ2-6; a possible D gene is TRBD1 (6 bases). The CDR3 consists of 15 residues. The germline gives CDR1 SGHRS, CDR2 YFSETQ. The V end was cut by 4 bases, the J end by 3 bases, with 11 bases between. The CDR3 is CASSETGIGANVLTF. Written as DNA, the CDR3 is TGCGCCAGCAGCGAAACAGGGATTGGGGCCAACGTCCTGACTTTC.

The chain uses TRBV5-1 and TRBJ2-3; D is perhaps TRBD2 (6 bases). CDR1 is SGHRS and CDR2 is YFSETQ in the germline V gene. The CDR3 is 13 amino acids. V lost 6 bases and J 5 bases, leaving 13 bases between the germline ends. DNA of the CDR3: TGCGCCAGCACCTCCCGGGGAGGAGATACGCAGTATTTT. Its protein product is CASTSRGGDTQYF.

This chain uses TRBV18 with TRBJ1-1; the D gene is possibly TRBD1 (5 bases). Trimming removed 4 bases at V and 7 bases at J, with 10 bases between. The CDR3 has 12 amino acids. From germline, CDR1 is KGHSH and CDR2 LQKENI. Here the CDR3 reads CASSLQENEAFF. The CDR3 region has the DNA TGTGCCAGCTCACTACAGGAGAATGAAGCTTTCTTT.

This chain uses TRBV15 with TRBJ2-3; no reliable D call. V lost 0 bases and J lost 5, with 18 bases in between. This CDR3 is 17 amino acids long. Germline V gene data show CDR1 as LNHNV and CDR2 as YYDKDF (reference sequence). The CDR3 loop reads CATSRDLQQAVQDTQYF. CDR3 in DNA: TGTGCCACCAGCAGAGATCTCCAGCAGGCTGTGCAAGATACGCAGTATTTT.

The chain links TRBV7-9 to TRBJ2-3; 10 bases align to TRBD2. This CDR3 is built from 16 residues. The V and J ends lost 5 bases and 4 bases, in that order; junction bases with no gene match: 9. Per germline, CDR1 SEHNR and CDR2 FQNEAQ (reference sequence). The CDR3 is CASSPRGLAGADTQYF. The CDR3 nucleotides read TGTGCCAGCAGCCCAAGGGGCCTAGCGGGAGCAGATACGCAGTATTTT.